This is a list of T cell receptor beta chains from one sample in a study of cytomegalovirus exposure and HLA in healthy donors. The table came from immunoSEQ multiplex PCR; TCRdb's copy has only in-frame clones and leaves some out. The table records 200,000 to 300,000 clones, about four fifths of them present only once. The source material was PBMCs. Receptor source: a woman aged 40 to 50 in good health and CMV-seropositive. Each CDR3 is given with its conserved first and last residue. Fields, in order: clone size, CDR3 length, V gene, D gene, J gene, CDR3 protein, CDR3 DNA. The D gene is left open where the match is weak. Rows give clone size only sometimes, using once, few, many, or a class for an expanded clone.

>many|14|TRBV6-1|-|TRBJ1-5
CASSELADYQPQHF
TGTGCCAGCAGTGAATTGGCAGATTATCAGCCCCAGCATTTT
>-|15|TRBV9|TRBD2|TRBJ2-7
CASSVEGGRAGEQYF
TGTGCCAGCAGCGTAGAGGGCGGGAGGGCCGGCGAGCAGTACTTC
>-|13|TRBV18|-|TRBJ1-3
CASSGDTGNTIYF
TGTGCCAGCTCAGGAGATACGGGAAACACCATATATTTT
>-|16|TRBV27|-|TRBJ2-3
CASRPENGLAADTQYF
TGTGCCAGCCGCCCAGAGAATGGGCTAGCAGCAGATACGCAGTATTTT
>once|15|TRBV7-8|TRBD1|TRBJ1-5
CASSLGTGKGQPQHF
TGTGCCAGCAGCTTAGGGACAGGGAAAGGTCAGCCCCAGCATTTT
>-|12|TRBV7-2|-|TRBJ1-1
CASSLGIGTAFF
TGTGCCAGCAGCTTAGGTATTGGCACGGCTTTCTTT
>few|13|TRBV7-9|-|TRBJ1-1
CASSQFDSAEAFF
TGTGCCAGCAGCCAATTCGACTCCGCTGAAGCTTTCTTT
>-|15|TRBV27|TRBD1|TRBJ2-2
CASSRQGQNTGELFF
TGTGCCAGCAGTCGACAGGGCCAGAACACCGGGGAGCTGTTTTTT
>-|16|TRBV7-9|TRBD1|TRBJ1-2
CASSLAGQGTNYGYTF
TGTGCCAGCAGCTTAGCGGGACAGGGTACTAACTATGGCTACACCTTC
>-|16|TRBV9|TRBD2|TRBJ2-1
CASSVAPSGSYNEQFF
TGTGCCAGCAGCGTAGCACCTAGCGGGAGCTACAATGAGCAGTTCTTC
>-|16|TRBV4-2|TRBD2|TRBJ2-2
CASSPLAAGNTGELFF
TGTGCCAGCAGCCCGTTGGCAGCGGGAAACACCGGGGAGCTGTTTTTT
>-|15|TRBV28|-|TRBJ1-4
CASSGGGQTNEKLFF
TGTGCCAGCAGTGGGGGGGGGCAGACTAATGAAAAACTGTTTTTT
>once|15|TRBV11-3|-|TRBJ2-7
CASSLNPGQAYEQYF
TGTGCCAGCAGCTTAAACCCGGGACAAGCCTACGAGCAGTACTTC
>-|14|TRBV29-1|TRBD2|TRBJ2-3
CSVLGLAGGNTQYF
TGCAGCGTCCTGGGACTAGCGGGAGGAAATACGCAGTATTTT
>-|16|TRBV30|-|TRBJ2-7
CAWSKGWGGPSYEQYF
TGTGCCTGGAGTAAGGGATGGGGGGGCCCCTCCTACGAGCAGTACTTC
>-|16|TRBV10-3|-|TRBJ2-2
CAIRPGALSNPGELFF
TGTGCCATCAGACCGGGAGCCCTTTCTAATCCCGGGGAGCTGTTTTTT
>-|18|TRBV11-3|TRBD1|TRBJ2-4
CASSLVWGTGITKNIQYF
TGTGCCAGCAGCTTAGTCTGGGGGACAGGGATAACCAAAAACATTCAGTACTTC
>few|11|TRBV5-1|-|TRBJ1-1
CASREYTEAFF
TGCGCCAGCAGGGAGTACACTGAAGCTTTCTTT
>-|15|TRBV5-6|TRBD2|TRBJ2-1
CASSGTSGRPNEQFF
TGTGCCAGCAGCGGGACTAGCGGGAGACCCAATGAGCAGTTCTTC
>-|16|TRBV25-1|TRBD1|TRBJ1-1
CASSGELRTGGTEAFF
TGTGCCAGCAGTGGAGAACTTCGGACAGGGGGGACTGAAGCTTTCTTT
>once|16|TRBV4-3|-|TRBJ2-2
CASSQGAGRNTGELFF
TGCGCCAGCAGCCAAGGGGCCGGGAGGAACACCGGGGAGCTGTTTTTT
>-|13|TRBV7-3|-|TRBJ2-5
CASSLVGGETQYF
TGTGCCAGCAGCCTAGTTGGTGGGGAGACCCAGTACTTC
>-|13|TRBV27|TRBD1|TRBJ2-7
CASSQTGNYEQYF
TGTGCCAGCAGTCAGACAGGGAACTACGAGCAGTACTTC
>-|13|TRBV9|-|TRBJ2-5
CASSVAREETQYF
TGTGCCAGCAGCGTTGCTAGAGAGGAGACCCAGTACTTC
>once|15|TRBV28|TRBD1|TRBJ1-2
CASRPWTGEDYGYTF
TGTGCCAGCAGGCCTTGGACAGGAGAGGACTATGGCTACACCTTC
>-|16|TRBV19|-|TRBJ2-1
CASSIRAGSFRNEQFF
TGTGCCAGTAGTATCAGGGCCGGCAGTTTCCGGAATGAGCAGTTCTTC
>-|14|TRBV28|-|TRBJ2-1
CASSLYGNGNEQFF
TGTGCCAGCAGTTTATACGGGAACGGGAATGAGCAGTTCTTC
>few|15|TRBV7-2|TRBD2|TRBJ2-7
CASSLAAGEGYEQYF
TGTGCCAGCAGCTTAGCAGCGGGAGAAGGGTACGAGCAGTACTTC
>-|10|TRBV29-1|-|TRBJ1-1
CSVIVAEAFF
TGCAGCGTTATCGTTGCTGAAGCTTTCTTT
>-|12|TRBV30|-|TRBJ2-5
CAWRQGWETQYF
TGTGCCTGGAGACAGGGTTGGGAGACCCAGTACTTC
>-|14|TRBV29-1|TRBD1|TRBJ2-7
CSDTQGARDYEQYF
TGCAGCGATACTCAGGGGGCGCGGGACTACGAGCAGTACTTC
>-|14|TRBV9|-|TRBJ1-2
CASSAPTGYYGYTF
TGTGCCAGCAGCGCCCCTACAGGGTACTATGGCTACACCTTC
>-|14|TRBV29-1|-|TRBJ1-6
CSVDRQVVNSPLHF
TGCAGCGTGGATCGACAGGTCGTAAATTCACCCCTCCACTTT
>-|11|TRBV10-3|-|TRBJ2-3
CAIRSTDTQYF
TGTGCCATCAGGTCTACAGATACGCAGTATTTT
>-|12|TRBV30|TRBD2|TRBJ2-5
CAWSPGGETQYF
TGTGCCTGGAGTCCGGGGGGGGAGACCCAGTACTTC
>-|13|TRBV4-3|-|TRBJ1-1
CASSRAAGQQPFF
TGCGCCAGCAGCCGAGCGGCAGGACAGCAACCTTTCTTT
>-|13|TRBV11-2|-|TRBJ2-7
CASSLDRGHEQYF
TGTGCCAGCAGCTTAGACAGGGGCCACGAGCAGTACTTC
>-|16|TRBV7-2|-|TRBJ1-5
CASSPTPGVGNQPQHF
TGTGCCAGCAGCCCAACTCCGGGGGTAGGCAATCAGCCCCAGCATTTT